This entry features one T cell receptor (beta chain) sequence. In germline, CDR1 is LNHDA, CDR2 SQIVND (reference sequence). The CDR3 contains 18 residues. Trimming left V 1 base short and J 0 bases short, with 16 bases between. The data belong to a study of chemoradiotherapy in HPV16-positive cancers. The overall study: Functional T-cell assays on two HPV16-positive patients' cells defined candidate HPV-specific clones and common TCR motifs.

Repeated repertoire sampling spanned the course of chemoradiotherapy. Some clones are missing from TCRdb's copy, which holds only in-frame ones; the method was immunoSEQ multiplex PCR. The table lists 25,000 to 35,000 clones, 90% to 95% of them singletons, with 20% to 25% in the top ten. This sample comprised blood, obtained from a patient who underwent chemoradiotherapy. The TCR was taken from a human donor with HPV-associated anogenital cancer. The chain joins TRBV19 to TRBJ1-5; D may be TRBD1 (5 bases). The CDR3 DNA follows: TGTGCCAGTAGTATAGTGAGCAGGTGGGGGAATAGCAATCAGCCCCAGCATTTT. It translates to CASSIVSRWGNSNQPQHF.